These T cell receptor beta chains were read from a single sample in a study of blood T cell repertoires in COVID-19. Only in-frame clones appear in the TCRdb table, and some are missing; sequencing was by immunoSEQ multiplex PCR. The sample holds just over 300,000 clones; approximately 90% are singletons and the top ten take roughly 2.3%. Sequenced sample: peripheral blood. These receptors were taken from a man between 18 and 35 years old with active or convalescent COVID-19. Both conserved end residues are part of each CDR3. The D gene is left open where the match is weak. Part of the rows lack a size; the others show once, few, many or a class for expanded clones.

V	J	D	size	DNA	CDR3
TRBV11-2	TRBJ1-2	-	-	TGTGCCAGCAGCTTCTATTATGGCTACACCTTC	CASSFYYGYTF
TRBV5-5	TRBJ2-5	TRBD1	once	TGTGCCAGCAGCTTTTCCGGGACAGTTTTTTTGTCGGAGACCCAGTACTTC	CASSFSGTVFLSETQYF
TRBV10-2	TRBJ2-3	TRBD2	-	TGCGCCAGCAGTGACTTGACTAGCGGGGGGCCCACAGATACGCAGTATTTT	CASSDLTSGGPTDTQYF
TRBV27	TRBJ1-1	-	-	TGTGCCAGCACAGCAGGGTTCATGAACACTGAAGCTTTCTTT	CASTAGFMNTEAFF
TRBV5-1	TRBJ2-2	TRBD1	once	TGCGCCAGCAGCCCGGGGACAGCGAACACCGGGGAGCTGTTTTTT	CASSPGTANTGELFF
TRBV6-2/TRBV6-3	TRBJ1-2	-	-	TGTGCCAGCAGTTACTCGAAAATAGACAGGACTAACTATGGCTACACCTTC	CASSYSKIDRTNYGYTF
TRBV7-9	TRBJ2-1	TRBD2	-	TGTGCCAGCAGTCGACTAGCGGGAGGCCTCTACAATGAGCAGTTCTTC	CASSRLAGGLYNEQFF
TRBV11-2	TRBJ2-5	-	-	TGTGCCAGCAGCTTAGTACAGGGCCAGGGGGAGACCCAGTACTTC	CASSLVQGQGETQYF
TRBV19	TRBJ2-7	TRBD1	-	TGTGCCAGTAGTAGGGGGCAGGGGGCGTACGAGCAGTACTTC	CASSRGQGAYEQYF
TRBV9	TRBJ2-1	-	-	TGTGCCAGCAGCGCCCACGGGGGTGAGCAGTTCTTC	CASSAHGGEQFF
TRBV6-6	TRBJ1-4	TRBD1	-	TGTGCCAGCAGTTACCAACAGGGGGCCCCTAATGAAAAACTGTTTTTT	CASSYQQGAPNEKLFF
TRBV28	TRBJ1-5	-	once	TGTGCCAGCAGTTACACACAGGGTTGGATTCAGCCCCAGCATTTT	CASSYTQGWIQPQHF
TRBV18	TRBJ1-5	-	few	TGTGCCAGCTCACGAACGGGAAACAATCAGCCCCAGCATTTT	CASSRTGNNQPQHF
TRBV4-1	TRBJ2-1	-	-	TGCGCCAGCAGCTTTACCTTCCGGACAGATTTTATGTATGAGCAGTTCTTC	CASSFTFRTDFMYEQFF
TRBV21-1	TRBJ1-1	-	-	TGTGCCAGCAGCAAAGCGCTTGAGGACAGGGGGGGGCGAGCTGAAGCTTTCTTT	CASSKALEDRGGRAEAFF
TRBV6-5	TRBJ1-5	TRBD1	-	TGTGCCAGCAACCTACAGGGGACGAACAATCAGCCCCAGCATTTT	CASNLQGTNNQPQHF